This T cell receptor (beta chain) stems from a study of human T cells and chemical hapten exposure. About the study: Across the whole study, which lasted about 6 months, patients were given diphenylcyclopropenone on the scalp once a week.

As for time point: patch test 1, 2 weeks after DPC sensitization. Treatment meaning: therapeutic diphenylcyclopropenone sensitization with weekly scalp DPC. Blood was collected ahead of every patch test applied. RNA extraction used unfractionated whole blood as the source of total RNA. V was trimmed by 5 bases and J by 2 bases, leaving 8 bases between them. CDR3 length equals 13 residues. Methods used by the authors: With a range of 23,224 to 690,600, the median per sample was roughly 91,000 TCRs. TCRdb ran MiXCR on the RACE reads and lists one entry per CDR3 protein. For this entry, the V and J calls and clone size follow TCRdb and not the study's own pipeline. The sample gives nearly 350,000 distinct CDR3 sequences, around 7% of which show up once; approximately 8% is in the top ten.

The sequences come from whole blood, collected in connection with sensitization to the hapten diphenylcyclopropenone (DPC). This clonotype was obtained from a woman between 18 and 29 years old with alopecia areata. Some clones in this sample may be carry-over from other donors' samples. This sequence joins TRBV12-3 or TRBV12-4 and TRBJ2-3; no definite D call. The DNA of the CDR3 is TGTGCCAGCAGTGCCCGGCACACAGATACGCAGTATTTT. Translation gives CASSARHTDTQYF.